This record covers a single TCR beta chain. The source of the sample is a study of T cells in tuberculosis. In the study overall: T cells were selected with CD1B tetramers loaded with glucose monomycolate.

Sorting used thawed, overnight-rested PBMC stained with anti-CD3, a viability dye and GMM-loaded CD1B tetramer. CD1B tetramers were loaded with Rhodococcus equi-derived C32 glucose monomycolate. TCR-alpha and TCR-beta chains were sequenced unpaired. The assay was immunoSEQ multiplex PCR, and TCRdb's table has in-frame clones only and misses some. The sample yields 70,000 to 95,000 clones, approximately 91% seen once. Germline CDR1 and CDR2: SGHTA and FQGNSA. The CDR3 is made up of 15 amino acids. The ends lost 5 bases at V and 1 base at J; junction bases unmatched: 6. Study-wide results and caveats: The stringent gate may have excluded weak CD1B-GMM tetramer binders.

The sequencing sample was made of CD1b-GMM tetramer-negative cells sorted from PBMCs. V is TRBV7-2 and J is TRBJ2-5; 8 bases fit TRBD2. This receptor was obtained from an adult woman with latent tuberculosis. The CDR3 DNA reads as TGTGCCAGCAGCACCGGGACTAGGGTCCAAGAGACCCAGTACTTC. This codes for CASSTGTRVQETQYF.